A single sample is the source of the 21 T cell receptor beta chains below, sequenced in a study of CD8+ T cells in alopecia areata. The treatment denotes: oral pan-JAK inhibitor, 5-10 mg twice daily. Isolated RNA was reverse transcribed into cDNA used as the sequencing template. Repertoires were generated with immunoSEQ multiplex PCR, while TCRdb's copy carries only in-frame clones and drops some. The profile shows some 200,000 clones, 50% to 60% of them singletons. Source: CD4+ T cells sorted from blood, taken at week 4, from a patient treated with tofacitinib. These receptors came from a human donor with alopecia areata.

In nucleotides, the CDR3 is TGTGCCTGGAGTAGACTTGACCGCATGAACACTGAAGCTTTCTTT. Residues: CAWSRLDRMNTEAFF. The rearrangement links TRBV30 to TRBJ1-1; D remains ambiguous. The CDR3 has 15 residues. CDR1 is GTSNPN and CDR2 is SVGIG in the germline V gene (reference sequence). Trimming removed 2 bases from V and 0 bases from J, with 13 bases in between.

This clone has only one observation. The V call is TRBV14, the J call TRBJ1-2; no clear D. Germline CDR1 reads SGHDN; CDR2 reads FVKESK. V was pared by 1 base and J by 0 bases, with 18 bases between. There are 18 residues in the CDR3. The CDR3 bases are TGTGCCAGCAGCCAAGCCCGGTTCACAACCAGAGCTAACTATGGCTACACCTTC. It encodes CASSQARFTTRANYGYTF.

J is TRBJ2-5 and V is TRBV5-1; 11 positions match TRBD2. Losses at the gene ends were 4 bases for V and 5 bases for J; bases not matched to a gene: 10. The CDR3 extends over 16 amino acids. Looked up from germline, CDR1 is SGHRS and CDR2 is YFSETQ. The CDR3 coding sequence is TGCGCCAGCAGCCTTTTAGCGGGGGGGATCTCGGAGACCCAGTACTTC. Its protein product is CASSLLAGGISETQYF.

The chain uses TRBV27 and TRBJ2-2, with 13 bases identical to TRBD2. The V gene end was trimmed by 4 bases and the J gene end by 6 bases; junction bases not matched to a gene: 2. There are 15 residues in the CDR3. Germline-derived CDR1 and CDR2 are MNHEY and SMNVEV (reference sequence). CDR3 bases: TGTGCCAGCAGTTACGGACTAGCGGGGGCCGGGGAGCTGTTTTTT. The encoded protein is CASSYGLAGAGELFF.

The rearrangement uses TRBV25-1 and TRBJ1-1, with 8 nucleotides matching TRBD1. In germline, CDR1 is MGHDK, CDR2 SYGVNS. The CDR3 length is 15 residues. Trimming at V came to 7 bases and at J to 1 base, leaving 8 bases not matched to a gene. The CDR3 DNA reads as TGTGCCAGCATGCAGGGGGCAGGGAGGAACACTGAAGCTTTCTTT. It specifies CASMQGAGRNTEAFF.

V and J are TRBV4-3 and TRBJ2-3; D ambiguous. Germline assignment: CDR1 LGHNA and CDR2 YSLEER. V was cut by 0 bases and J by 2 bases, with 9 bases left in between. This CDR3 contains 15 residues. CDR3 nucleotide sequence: TGCGCCAGCAGCCAAGATCAACGGTACACAGATACGCAGTATTTT. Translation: CASSQDQRYTDTQYF.

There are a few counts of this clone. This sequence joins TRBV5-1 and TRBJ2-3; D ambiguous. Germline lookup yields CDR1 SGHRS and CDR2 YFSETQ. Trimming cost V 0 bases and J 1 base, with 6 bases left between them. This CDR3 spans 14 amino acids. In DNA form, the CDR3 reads TGCGCCAGCAGCTTGGACAGCGGCACAGATACGCAGTATTTT. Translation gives CASSLDSGTDTQYF.

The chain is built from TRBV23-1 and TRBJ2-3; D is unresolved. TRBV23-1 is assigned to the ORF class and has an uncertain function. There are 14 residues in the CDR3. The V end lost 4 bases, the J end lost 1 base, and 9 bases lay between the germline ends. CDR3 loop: CASSRSQGTDTQYF. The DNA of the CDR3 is TGCGCCAGCAGTCGATCCCAGGGCACAGATACGCAGTATTTT.

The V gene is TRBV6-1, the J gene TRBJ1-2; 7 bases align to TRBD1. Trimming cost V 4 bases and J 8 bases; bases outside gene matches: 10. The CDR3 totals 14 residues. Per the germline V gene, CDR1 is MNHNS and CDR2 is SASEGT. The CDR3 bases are TGTGCCAGCAGTGGGGTGACAGGGCAAGTCGGCTACACCTTC. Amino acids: CASSGVTGQVGYTF.

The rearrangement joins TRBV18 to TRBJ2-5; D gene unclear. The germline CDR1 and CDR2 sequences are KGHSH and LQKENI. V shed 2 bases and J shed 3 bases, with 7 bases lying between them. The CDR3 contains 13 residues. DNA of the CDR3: TGTGCCAGCTCACCAAAGGGTGAAGAGACCCAGTACTTC. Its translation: CASSPKGEETQYF.

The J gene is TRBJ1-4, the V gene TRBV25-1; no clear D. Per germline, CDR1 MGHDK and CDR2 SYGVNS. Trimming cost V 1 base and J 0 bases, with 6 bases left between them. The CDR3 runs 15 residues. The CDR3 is CASSESGATNEKLFF. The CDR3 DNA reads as TGTGCCAGCAGTGAATCCGGAGCAACTAATGAAAAACTGTTTTTT.

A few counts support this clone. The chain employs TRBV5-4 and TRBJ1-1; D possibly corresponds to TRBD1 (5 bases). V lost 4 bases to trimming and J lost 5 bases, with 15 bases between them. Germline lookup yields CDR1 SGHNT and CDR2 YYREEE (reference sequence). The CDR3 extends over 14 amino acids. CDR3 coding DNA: TGTGCCAGCAGCACCCGGGACTCGGGGACTGAAGCTTTCTTT. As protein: CASSTRDSGTEAFF.

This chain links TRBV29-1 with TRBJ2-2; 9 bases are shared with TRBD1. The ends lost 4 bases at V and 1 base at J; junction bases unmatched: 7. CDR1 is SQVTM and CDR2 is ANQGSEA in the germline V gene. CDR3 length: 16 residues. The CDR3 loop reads CSVAGTGKGNTGELFF. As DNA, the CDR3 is TGCAGCGTTGCTGGGACAGGGAAAGGGAACACCGGGGAGCTGTTTTTT.

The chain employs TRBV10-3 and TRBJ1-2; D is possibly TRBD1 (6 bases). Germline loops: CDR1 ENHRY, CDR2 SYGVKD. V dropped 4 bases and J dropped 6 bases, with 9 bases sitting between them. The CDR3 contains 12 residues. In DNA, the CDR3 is TGTGCCATCAGTGGGAACAGGGATGGCTACACCTTC. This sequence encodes CAISGNRDGYTF.

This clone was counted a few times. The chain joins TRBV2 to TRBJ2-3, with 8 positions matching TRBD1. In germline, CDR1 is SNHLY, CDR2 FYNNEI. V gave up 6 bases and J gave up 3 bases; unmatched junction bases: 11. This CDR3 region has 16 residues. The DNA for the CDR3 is TGTGCCAGCAGGGAGAACGCAGGGGGCGCGACAGATACGCAGTATTTT. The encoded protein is CASRENAGGATDTQYF.

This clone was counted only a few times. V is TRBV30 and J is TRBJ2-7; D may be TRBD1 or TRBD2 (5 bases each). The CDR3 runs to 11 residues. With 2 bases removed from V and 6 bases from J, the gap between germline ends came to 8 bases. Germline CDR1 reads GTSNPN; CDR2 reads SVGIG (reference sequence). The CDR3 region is CAWSPGTEQYF. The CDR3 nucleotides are TGTGCCTGGAGTCCGGGGACCGAGCAGTACTTC.

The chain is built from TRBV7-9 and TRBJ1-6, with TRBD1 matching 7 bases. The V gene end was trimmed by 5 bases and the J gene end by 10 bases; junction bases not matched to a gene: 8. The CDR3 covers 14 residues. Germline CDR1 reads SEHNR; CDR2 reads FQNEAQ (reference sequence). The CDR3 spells CASSTAGGRSPLHF. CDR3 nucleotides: TGTGCCAGCAGCACAGCAGGGGGTCGATCACCCCTCCACTTT. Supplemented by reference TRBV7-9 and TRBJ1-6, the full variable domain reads DTGVSQNPRHKITKRGQNVTFRCDPISEHNRLYWYRQTLGQGPEFLTYFQNEAQLEKSRLLSDRFSAERPKGSFSTLEIQRTEQGDSAMYLCASSTAGGRSPLHFGNGTRLTVT.

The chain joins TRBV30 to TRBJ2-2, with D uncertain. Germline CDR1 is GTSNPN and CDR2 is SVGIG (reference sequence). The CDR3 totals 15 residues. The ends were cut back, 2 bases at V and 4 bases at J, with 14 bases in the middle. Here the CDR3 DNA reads TGTGCCTGGAGTAGCCCGGCACAAGGCACCGGGGAGCTGTTTTTT. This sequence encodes CAWSSPAQGTGELFF.

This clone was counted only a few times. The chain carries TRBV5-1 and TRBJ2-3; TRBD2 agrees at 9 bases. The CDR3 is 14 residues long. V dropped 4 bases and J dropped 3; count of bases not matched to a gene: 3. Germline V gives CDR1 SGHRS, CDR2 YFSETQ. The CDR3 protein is CASSLSGGTDTQYF. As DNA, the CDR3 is TGCGCCAGCAGCCTGAGCGGGGGGACAGATACGCAGTATTTT. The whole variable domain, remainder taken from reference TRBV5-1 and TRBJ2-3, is KAGVTQTPRYLIKTRGQQVTLSCSPISGHRSVSWYQQTPGQGLQFLFEYFSETQRNKGNFPGRFSGRQFSNSRSEMNVSTLELGDSALYLCASSLSGGTDTQYFGPGTRLTVL.

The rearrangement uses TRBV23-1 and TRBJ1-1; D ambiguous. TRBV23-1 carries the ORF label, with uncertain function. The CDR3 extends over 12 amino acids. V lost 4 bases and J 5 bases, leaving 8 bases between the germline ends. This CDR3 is CASSRARTEAFF. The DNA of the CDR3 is TGCGCCAGCAGTCGGGCCAGGACTGAAGCTTTCTTT.

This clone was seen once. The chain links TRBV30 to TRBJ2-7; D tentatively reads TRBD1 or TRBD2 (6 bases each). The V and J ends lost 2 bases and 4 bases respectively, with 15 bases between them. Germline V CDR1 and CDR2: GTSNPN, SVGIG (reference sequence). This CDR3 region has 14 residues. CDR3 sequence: CAWSSGAGYYEQYF. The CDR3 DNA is TGTGCCTGGAGTTCGGGGGCAGGATATTACGAGCAGTACTTC.